The T cell receptor beta chain under discussion was sequenced for a study of Graves' ophthalmopathy and Graves' hyperthyroidism. Amplification from RNA transcripts yielded the TCR beta CDR3 regions. HTBI primers were used in a first-round RT-PCR, which preceded a second-round multiplex PCR. Using its own MiXCR run on the multiplex PCR reads, TCRdb lists one record per CDR3 protein. The data show 350,000 to 450,000 distinct CDR3 sequences, with approximately 20% seen just once and more than 1.5% held by the top ten. About this clonotype: As yet, its antigen is unknown. The junction departs from germline at one end; a sequencing error may be responsible.

This CDR3 is built from 18 residues. Per germline, CDR1 SGHRS and CDR2 YFSETQ. Findings and limits, study-wide: With a specificity of around 76% and a sensitivity of roughly 71%, the model predicted ophthalmopathy progression. Blood was where most expanded thyroid clonotypes above 0.001 frequency also turned up.

Other autoimmune diseases, uncontrolled infections, pregnancy and lactation each led to patient exclusion. Patients were diagnosed from clinical symptoms, serum thyroxine, TRAb, thyroid ultrasound and orbital computed tomography. Sequencing used peripheral blood. The rearrangement uses TRBV5-1 and TRBJ1-6; a possible D gene is TRBD1 (5 bases). The TCR was taken from a woman in her late teens or twenties with Graves' ophthalmopathy. The CDR3 loop reads CASSLGGLGERGNLPLHF. CDR3 DNA sequence: TGCGCCAGCAGCTTGGGGGGTTTAGGGGAACGTGGGAATTTACCCCTCCACTTT.